Given below is one TCR beta chain in context. The specificity of this receptor is unknown. No quality values exist for individual bases; no much larger clone is one base distant. This specimen comes from a study of shared clonotypes between healthy human individuals (dated by TCRdb to 2018 to 2021). Study-wide context: A few men and two women, aged 18 to 49 years, made up the cohort. To increase sequencing depth and limit assay-specific biases, different laboratories used diverse techniques to prepare libraries and sequence TCR repertoires. For each donor, CD4 naive and CD4 memory were each run on three plates, CD8 naive on two plates, and CD8 memory on one plate. Leukapheresis yielded between about 0.85 and 9.5 billion PBMCs per donor. To estimate repertoire size and how much clonotype sharing occurs between individuals, the study deeply sequenced the blood TCR repertoires of 4 to 6 healthy adults. Study-level results and caveats: Across a few donors, roughly 5% of naive CD4, approximately 3.5% of naive CD8, under 2.5% of memory CD4, and around 0.4% of memory CD8 clonotypes were shared. Based on pairwise subsampling, the degree of clonotype sharing among donors was expected to be affected by sequencing depth. Sampling was restricted to blood, and TCR repertoires in tissue are likely to differ from TCR repertoires in blood. Naive subsets generally had larger estimated clonotype richness than memory subsets. Incomplete sequencing was indicated by rarefaction of sorted-subset datasets, despite the large sequencing depth. The small number of donors limited the genetic and exposure-history diversity represented. Compared with non-shared clonotypes, clonotypes shared by all four sorted-subset donors had higher generation probabilities.

Donors were healthy HIV-negative adults with no recently reported acute infections or vaccinations. All donors were Caucasian adults living in Nashville, Tennessee, USA. Magnetic negative selection was used to enrich CD4+ T cells, after which naive cells were positively selected on CD45RA and the negative fraction became the memory subset. After blood collection by leukapheresis, PBMCs were isolated using Ficoll-Histopaque density gradient centrifugation and then cryopreserved in the vapor phase of liquid nitrogen. Analytical flow cytometry was used to check the purity and quantity of each magnetically sorted T cell population. From each sorted fraction, genomic DNA was isolated and quantified by UV absorbance on a Nanodrop 2000c. From the cysteine up to the phenylalanine, the CDR3 has a length of 14 residues. Only the CDR3 part of the read is kept: 42 bases, read in frame from the first base. CDR1 LNHDA and CDR2 SQIVND were looked up in the germline V gene (reference sequence). At the junction V is shortened by 5 bases and J by 2 bases, with 12 bases in between.

Using the deep immunoSEQ assay, TCR CDR3 regions were amplified from genomic DNA by multiplex PCR. For each cell subset, the extracted genomic DNA was distributed evenly across all wells of several immunoSEQ 96-well plates, and each plate served as one replicate. Each replicate PCR for sorted subsets received about 0.2 ug genomic DNA, equal to about 30,000 T cell genomes. The purified libraries were quantified using a Qubit 3.0 fluorometer, sized with a Bioanalyzer 2100, and then quantified again using the KAPA Library Quantification kit. Each immunoSEQ 96-well plate was sequenced on its own single-read 150-cycle Illumina NextSeq 550 flow cell. The authors' analysis ran thus. Because the immunoSEQ output included only junctional sequences and no quality scores, the filtering could not be the same as the filtering used for full-length reads. Sequences were annotated with PyIR, a Python wrapper for IgBLAST v1.9, using IMGT germline references to assign V/J genes and CDR3. Reads with weak V/J assignments (E-value above 1e-6), missing CDR3, stop codons, out-of-frame junctions, or ambiguous translated residues were removed. V3J clonotypes were defined by identical inferred V gene, J gene, and CDR3 amino acid sequence. Percentage overlap between repertoires was computed as shared unique clonotypes divided by the size of the smaller repertoire. Three approaches were used to assess repertoire richness: RTK rarefaction, the Chao1 estimator, and Recon v2.1 estimates of unobserved clonotypes. Generation probabilities for all TCRbeta clonotypes obtained by the gDNA method from a few donors were computed using OLGA. Drawn from immuneACCESS, this table holds only the in-frame rearrangements with V and J called that TCRdb kept. Clones are partly lost; checked studies trace under half to an unresolved V gene and leave the rest unexplained. That table gives V, J and clone size, and the DNA gave D and trimming. Recorded for this sample are a few million clones; less than 95% of them occurred a single time. 0.37% of the sample comes from the top ten.

The specimen sequenced was naive CD4+ T cells from PBMCs. Interpreted using the paper, the cell subset or site label stands for: CD45RA+ positively selected. The sequence was obtained from a young man in good health. Some clones in this sample may be carry-over from other donors' samples. The sequence joins TRBV19 to TRBJ2-5, with no reliable assignment of the D segment. In nucleotide form, the sequence is TGTGCCAGTAGTCCACAAAGGGTACAAGAGACCCAGTACTTC. Protein translation: CASSPQRVQETQYF. Beyond the CDR3, the reference TRBV19 and TRBJ2-5 genes provide the residues; the full variable domain reads: DGGITQSPKYLFRKEGQNVTLSCEQNLNHDAMYWYRQDPGQGLRLIYYSQIVNDFQKGDIAEGYSVSREKKESFPLTVTSAQKNPTAFYLCASSPQRVQETQYFGPGTRLLVL.